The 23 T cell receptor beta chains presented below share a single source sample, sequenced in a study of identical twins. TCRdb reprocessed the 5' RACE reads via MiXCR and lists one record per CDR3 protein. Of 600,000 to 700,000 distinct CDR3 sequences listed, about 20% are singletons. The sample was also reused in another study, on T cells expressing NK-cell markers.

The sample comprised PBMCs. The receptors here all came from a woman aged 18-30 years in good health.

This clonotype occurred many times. The CDR3 region is CSARGGTSGGAPNEQFF. CDR3 DNA sequence: TGCAGTGCTAGAGGTGGGACTAGCGGGGGAGCCCCTAATGAGCAGTTCTTC. The chain has TRBV20-1 and TRBJ2-1, with 14 bases matching TRBD2. There are 17 residues in the CDR3. Germline CDR1 reads DFQATT; CDR2 reads SNEGSKA (reference sequence). The junction had 9 bases not matched to a gene; V was cut back by 1 base and J by 7 bases.

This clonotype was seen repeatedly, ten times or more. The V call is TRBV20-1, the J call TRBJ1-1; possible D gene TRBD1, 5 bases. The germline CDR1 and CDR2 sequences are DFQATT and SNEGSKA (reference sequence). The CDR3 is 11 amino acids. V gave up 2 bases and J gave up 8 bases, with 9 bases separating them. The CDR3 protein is CSARRGLEAFF. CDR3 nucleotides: TGCAGTGCTAGAAGGGGATTAGAAGCTTTCTTT.

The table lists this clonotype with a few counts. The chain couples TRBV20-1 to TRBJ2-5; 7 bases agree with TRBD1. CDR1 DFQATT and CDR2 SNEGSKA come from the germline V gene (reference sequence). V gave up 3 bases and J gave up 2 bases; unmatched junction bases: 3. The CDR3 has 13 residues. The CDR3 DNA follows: TGCAGTGCTAGGAAGACAGGGCAAGAGACCCAGTACTTC. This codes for CSARKTGQETQYF.

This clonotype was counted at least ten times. CDR3 region: CASSAKGTSGNTGELFF. The CDR3 DNA sequence: TGTGCCAGCAGCGCTAAAGGGACTAGCGGGAACACCGGGGAGCTGTTTTTT. The chain joins TRBV9 to TRBJ2-2; 11 nucleotides agree with TRBD2. This CDR3 spans 17 amino acids. CDR1 is SGDLS and CDR2 is YYNGEE in the germline V gene. The V gene end was trimmed by 3 bases and the J gene end by 1 base; junction bases not matched to a gene: 5.

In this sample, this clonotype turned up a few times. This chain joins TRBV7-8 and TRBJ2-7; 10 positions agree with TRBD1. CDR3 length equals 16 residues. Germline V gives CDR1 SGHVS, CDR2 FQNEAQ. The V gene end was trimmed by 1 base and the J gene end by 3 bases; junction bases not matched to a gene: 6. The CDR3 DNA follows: TGTGCCAGCAGCTTAGGGGGACAGGGGCGAGACTACGAGCAGTACTTC. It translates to CASSLGGQGRDYEQYF.

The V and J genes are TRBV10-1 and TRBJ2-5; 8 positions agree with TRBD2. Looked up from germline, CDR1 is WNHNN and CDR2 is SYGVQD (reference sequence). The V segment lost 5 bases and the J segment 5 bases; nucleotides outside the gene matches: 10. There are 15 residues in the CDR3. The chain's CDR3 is CASSPGRGVGETQYF. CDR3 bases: TGCGCCAGCAGTCCAGGGCGGGGGGTCGGGGAGACCCAGTACTTC.

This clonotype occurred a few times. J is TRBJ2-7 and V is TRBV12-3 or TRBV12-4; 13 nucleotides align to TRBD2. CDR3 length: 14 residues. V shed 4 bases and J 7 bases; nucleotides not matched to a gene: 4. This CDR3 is CASSWGLAGSEQYF. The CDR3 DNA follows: TGTGCCAGCAGTTGGGGACTAGCGGGAAGTGAGCAGTACTTC.

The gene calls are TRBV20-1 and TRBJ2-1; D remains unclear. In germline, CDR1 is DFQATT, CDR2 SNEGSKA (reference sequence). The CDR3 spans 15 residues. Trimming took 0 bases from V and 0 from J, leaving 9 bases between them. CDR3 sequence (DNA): TGCAGTGCTAGAGATGCGCAAATCTCCTACAATGAGCAGTTCTTC. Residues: CSARDAQISYNEQFF.

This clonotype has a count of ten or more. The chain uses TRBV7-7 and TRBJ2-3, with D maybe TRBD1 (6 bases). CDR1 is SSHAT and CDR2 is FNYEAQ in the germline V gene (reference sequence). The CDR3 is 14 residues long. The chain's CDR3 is CASSQTGLTDTQYF. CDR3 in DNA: TGTGCTAGCTCTCAGACAGGTCTCACAGATACGCAGTATTTT.

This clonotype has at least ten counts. The CDR3 protein is CSASNSAHNYGYTF. The DNA of the CDR3 is TGCAGTGCTAGTAACAGCGCTCATAACTATGGCTACACCTTC. The chain combines TRBV20-1 with TRBJ1-2; no clear D. V lost 3 bases to trimming and J lost 1 base, with 12 bases between them. CDR1 is DFQATT, CDR2 SNEGSKA, per germline (reference sequence). The CDR3 totals 14 residues.

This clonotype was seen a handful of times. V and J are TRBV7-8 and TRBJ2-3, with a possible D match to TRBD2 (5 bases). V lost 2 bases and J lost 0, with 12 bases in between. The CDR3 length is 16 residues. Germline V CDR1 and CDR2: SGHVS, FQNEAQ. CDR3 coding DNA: TGTGCCAGCAGCTTATCCGGGATACTAAGCACAGATACGCAGTATTTT. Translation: CASSLSGILSTDTQYF.

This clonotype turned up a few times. The CDR3 spells CASKNQGSNQPQHF. As DNA, the CDR3 is TGTGCCAGCAAGAACCAAGGGAGCAATCAGCCCCAGCATTTT. The rearrangement uses TRBV3-1 and TRBJ1-5, with D unclear. Trimming took off 7 bases at V and 1 base at J, with 11 bases between the two ends. The germline gives CDR1 LGHDT, CDR2 YNNKEL (reference sequence). This CDR3 spans 14 amino acids.

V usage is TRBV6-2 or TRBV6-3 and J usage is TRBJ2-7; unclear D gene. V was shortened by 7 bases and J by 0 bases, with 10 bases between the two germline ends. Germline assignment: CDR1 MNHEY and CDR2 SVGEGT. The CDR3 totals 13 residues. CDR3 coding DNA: TGTGCCAGCAATCGGGCTACCTCCTACGAGCAGTACTTC. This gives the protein CASNRATSYEQYF.

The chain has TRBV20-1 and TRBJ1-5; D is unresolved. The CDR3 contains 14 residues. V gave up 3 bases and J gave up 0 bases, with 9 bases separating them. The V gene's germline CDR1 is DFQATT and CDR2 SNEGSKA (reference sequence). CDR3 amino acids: CSASQSYSNQPQHF. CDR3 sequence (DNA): TGCAGTGCTAGCCAAAGCTATAGCAATCAGCCCCAGCATTTT.

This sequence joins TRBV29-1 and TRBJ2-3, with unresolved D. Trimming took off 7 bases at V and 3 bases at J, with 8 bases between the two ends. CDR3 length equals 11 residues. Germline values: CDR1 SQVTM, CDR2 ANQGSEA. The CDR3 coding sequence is TGCAGCGGGACGAAAACAGATACGCAGTATTTT. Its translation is CSGTKTDTQYF.

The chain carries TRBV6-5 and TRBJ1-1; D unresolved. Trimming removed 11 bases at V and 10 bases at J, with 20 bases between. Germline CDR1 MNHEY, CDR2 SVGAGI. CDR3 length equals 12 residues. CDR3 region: CAAAGREGGAFF. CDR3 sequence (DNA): TGTGCCGCAGCCGGGAGGGAGGGAGGAGCTTTCTTT.

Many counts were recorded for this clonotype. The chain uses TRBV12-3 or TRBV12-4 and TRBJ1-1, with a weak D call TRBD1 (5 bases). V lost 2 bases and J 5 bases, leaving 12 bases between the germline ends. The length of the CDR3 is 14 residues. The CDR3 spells CASSLQVWGTEAFF. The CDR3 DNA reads TGTGCCAGCAGTTTACAGGTTTGGGGGACTGAAGCTTTCTTT.

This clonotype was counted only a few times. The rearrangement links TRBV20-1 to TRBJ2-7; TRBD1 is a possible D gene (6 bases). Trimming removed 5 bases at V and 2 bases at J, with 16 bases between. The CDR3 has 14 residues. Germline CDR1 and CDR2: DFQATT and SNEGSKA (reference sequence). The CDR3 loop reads CSAGRTVPTYEQYF. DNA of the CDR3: TGCAGTGCTGGTAGGACAGTCCCGACCTACGAGCAGTACTTC.

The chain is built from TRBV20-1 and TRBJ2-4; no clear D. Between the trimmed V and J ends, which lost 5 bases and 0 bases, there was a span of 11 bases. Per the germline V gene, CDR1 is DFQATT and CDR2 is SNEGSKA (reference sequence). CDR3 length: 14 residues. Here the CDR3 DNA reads TGCAGTGCTTCGCGGTCTCTAGCCAAAAACATTCAGTACTTC. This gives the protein CSASRSLAKNIQYF.

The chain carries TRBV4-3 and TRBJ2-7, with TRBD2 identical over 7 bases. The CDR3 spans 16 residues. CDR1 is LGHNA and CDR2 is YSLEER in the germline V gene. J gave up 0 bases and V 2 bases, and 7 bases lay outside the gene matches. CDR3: CASSQHWTRVSYEQYF. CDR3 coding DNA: TGCGCCAGCAGCCAACACTGGACTAGAGTCTCCTACGAGCAGTACTTC.

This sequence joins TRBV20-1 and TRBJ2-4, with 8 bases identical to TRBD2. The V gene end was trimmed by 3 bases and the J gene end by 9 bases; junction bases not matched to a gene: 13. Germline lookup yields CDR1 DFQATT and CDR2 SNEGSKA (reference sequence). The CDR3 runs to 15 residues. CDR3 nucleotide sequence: TGCAGTGCTAGTCCAGCGGGAGACCTTTCTGGCATTCAGTACTTC. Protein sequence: CSASPAGDLSGIQYF.

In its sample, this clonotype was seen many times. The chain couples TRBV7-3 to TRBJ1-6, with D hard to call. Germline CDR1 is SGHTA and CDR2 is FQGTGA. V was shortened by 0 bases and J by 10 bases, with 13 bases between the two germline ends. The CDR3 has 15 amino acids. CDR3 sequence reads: CASSLTALERSPLHF. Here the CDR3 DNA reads TGTGCCAGCAGCTTAACTGCCCTTGAGAGATCACCCCTCCACTTT. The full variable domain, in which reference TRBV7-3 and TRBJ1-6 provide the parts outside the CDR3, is GAGVSQTPSNKVTEKGKYVELRCDPISGHTALYWYRQSLGQGPEFLIYFQGTGAADDSGLPNDRFFAVRPEGSVSTLKIQRTERGDSAVYLCASSLTALERSPLHFGNGTRLTVT.

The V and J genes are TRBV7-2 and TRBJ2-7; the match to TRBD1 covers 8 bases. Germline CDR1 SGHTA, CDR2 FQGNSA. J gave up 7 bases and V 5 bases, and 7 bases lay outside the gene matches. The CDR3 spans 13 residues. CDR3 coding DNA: TGTGCCAGCAGCCCCGGACAGGGTAGGGAGCAGTACTTC. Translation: CASSPGQGREQYF.